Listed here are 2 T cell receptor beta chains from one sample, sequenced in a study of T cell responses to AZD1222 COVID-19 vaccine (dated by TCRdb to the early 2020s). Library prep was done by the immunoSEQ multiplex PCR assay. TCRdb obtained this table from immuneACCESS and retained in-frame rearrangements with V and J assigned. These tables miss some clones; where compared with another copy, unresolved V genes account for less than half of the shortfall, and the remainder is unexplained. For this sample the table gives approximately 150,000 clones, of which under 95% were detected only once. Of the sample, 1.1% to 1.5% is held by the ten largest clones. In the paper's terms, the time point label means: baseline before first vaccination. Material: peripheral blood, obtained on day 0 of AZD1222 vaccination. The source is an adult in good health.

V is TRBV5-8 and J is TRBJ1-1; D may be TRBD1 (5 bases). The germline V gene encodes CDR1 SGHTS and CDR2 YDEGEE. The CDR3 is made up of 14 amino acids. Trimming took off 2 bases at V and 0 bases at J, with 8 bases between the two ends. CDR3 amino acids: CASSLQGVNTEAFF. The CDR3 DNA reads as TGTGCCAGCAGCTTACAAGGGGTGAACACTGAAGCTTTCTTT.

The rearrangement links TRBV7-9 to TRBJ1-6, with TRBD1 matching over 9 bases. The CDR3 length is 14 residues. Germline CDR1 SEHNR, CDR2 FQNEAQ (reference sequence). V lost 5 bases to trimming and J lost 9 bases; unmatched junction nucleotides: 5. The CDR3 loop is CASSLDRGASPLHF. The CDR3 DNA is TGTGCCAGCAGCCTCGACAGGGGGGCTTCACCCCTCCACTTT.